The source of this T cell receptor beta chain is a study of monozygotic twins with inflammatory bowel disease. Every TCR library consumed 3,000 to 4,500 ng of total RNA. Every sample had its cDNA made across eight separate reactions. From its re-call of the 5' RACE reads, TCRdb lists each CDR3 protein once, without DNA. The sample includes some 99,000 distinct CDR3 sequences. In regard to this clonotype: Its antigen is unidentified.

Study conclusions and caveats: Diversity of TCRbeta measured by inverse Simpson was lower in IBD patients than in healthy co-twins. Lower sharing of clonotypes with other individuals was seen in IBD patients than in healthy twins. This was most marked in patients showing signs of disease activity.

Germline V lookup: CDR1 MGHRA, CDR2 YSYEKL. The CDR3 is 15 amino acids. This clonotype was obtained from a human donor with ulcerative colitis or Crohn's disease, or a healthy co-twin of an affected twin (not recorded which). The chain combines TRBV4-1 with TRBJ1-2; TCRdb returns TRBD1, unconfirmable since there is no DNA. The sequenced material came from blood. The CDR3 sequence is CASSQAGGTNYGYTF.